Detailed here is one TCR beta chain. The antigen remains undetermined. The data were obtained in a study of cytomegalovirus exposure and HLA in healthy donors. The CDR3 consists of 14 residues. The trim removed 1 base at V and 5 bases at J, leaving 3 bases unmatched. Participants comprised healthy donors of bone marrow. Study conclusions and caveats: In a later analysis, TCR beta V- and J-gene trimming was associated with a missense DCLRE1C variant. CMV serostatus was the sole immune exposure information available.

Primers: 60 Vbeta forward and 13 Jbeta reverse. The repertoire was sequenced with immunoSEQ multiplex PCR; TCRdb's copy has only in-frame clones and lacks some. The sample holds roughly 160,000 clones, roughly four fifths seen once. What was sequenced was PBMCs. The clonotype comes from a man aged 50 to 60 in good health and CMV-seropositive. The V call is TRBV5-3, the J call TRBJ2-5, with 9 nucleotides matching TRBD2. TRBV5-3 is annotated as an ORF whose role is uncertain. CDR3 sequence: CARSLFAGGETQYF. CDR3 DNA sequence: TGTGCCAGAAGCTTGTTCGCGGGGGGGGAGACCCAGTACTTC.